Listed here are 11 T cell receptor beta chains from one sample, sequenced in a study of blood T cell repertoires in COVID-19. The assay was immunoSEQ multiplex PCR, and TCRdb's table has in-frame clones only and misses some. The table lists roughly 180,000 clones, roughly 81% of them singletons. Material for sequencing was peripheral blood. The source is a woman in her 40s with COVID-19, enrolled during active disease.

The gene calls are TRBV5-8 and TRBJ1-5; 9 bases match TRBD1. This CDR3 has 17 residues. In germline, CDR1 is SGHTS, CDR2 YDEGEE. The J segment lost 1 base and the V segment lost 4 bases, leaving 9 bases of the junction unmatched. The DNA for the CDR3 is TGTGCCAGCAGCAGAGGGACAGGGATTAGGAGCAATCAGCCCCAGCATTTT. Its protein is CASSRGTGIRSNQPQHF.

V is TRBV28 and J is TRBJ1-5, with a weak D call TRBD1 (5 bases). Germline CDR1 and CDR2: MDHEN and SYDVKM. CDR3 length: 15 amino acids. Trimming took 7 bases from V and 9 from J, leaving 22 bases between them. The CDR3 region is CASKGTGMVLLPQHF. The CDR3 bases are TGTGCCAGCAAGGGTACAGGTATGGTTCTTTTGCCCCAGCATTTT.

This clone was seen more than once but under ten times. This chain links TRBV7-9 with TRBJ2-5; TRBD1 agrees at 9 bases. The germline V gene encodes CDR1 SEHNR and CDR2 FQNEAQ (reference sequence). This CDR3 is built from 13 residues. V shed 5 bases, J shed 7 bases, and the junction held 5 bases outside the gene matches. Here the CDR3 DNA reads TGTGCCAGCAGCGGACAGGGGTCAGGGACCCAGTACTTC. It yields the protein CASSGQGSGTQYF.

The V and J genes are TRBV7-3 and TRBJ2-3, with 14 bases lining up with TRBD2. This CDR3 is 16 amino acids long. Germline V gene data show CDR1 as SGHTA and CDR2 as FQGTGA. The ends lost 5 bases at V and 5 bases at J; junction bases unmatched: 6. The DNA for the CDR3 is TGTGCCAGCAGCGCCTCGGGACTAGCGGGGGTAGATACGCAGTATTTT. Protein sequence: CASSASGLAGVDTQYF.

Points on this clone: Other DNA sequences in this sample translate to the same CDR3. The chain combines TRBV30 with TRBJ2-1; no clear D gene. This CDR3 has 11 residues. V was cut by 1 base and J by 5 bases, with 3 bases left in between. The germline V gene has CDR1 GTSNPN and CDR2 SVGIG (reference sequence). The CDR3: CAWSGDNEQFF. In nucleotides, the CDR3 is TGTGCCTGGAGTGGAGACAATGAGCAGTTCTTC.

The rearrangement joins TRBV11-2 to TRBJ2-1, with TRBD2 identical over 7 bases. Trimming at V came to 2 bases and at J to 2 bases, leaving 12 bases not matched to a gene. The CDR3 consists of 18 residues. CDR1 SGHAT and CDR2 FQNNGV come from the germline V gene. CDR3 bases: TGTGCCAGCAGCTTAAGGAGCCCGAGCGGGACGGCCTACAATGAGCAGTTCTTC. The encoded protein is CASSLRSPSGTAYNEQFF.

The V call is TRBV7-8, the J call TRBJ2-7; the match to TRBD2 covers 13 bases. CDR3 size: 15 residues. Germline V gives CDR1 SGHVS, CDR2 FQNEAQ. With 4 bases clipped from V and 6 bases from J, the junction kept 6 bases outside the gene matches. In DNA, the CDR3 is TGTGCCAGCAGCTCGGGACTAGCGGGGCTCAGCGAGCAGTACGTC. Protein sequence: CASSSGLAGLSEQYV.

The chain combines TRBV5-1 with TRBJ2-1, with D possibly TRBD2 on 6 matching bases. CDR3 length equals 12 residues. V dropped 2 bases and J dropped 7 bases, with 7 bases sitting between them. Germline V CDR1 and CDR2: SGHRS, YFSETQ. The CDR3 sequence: CASSFGGNEQFF. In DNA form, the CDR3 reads TGCGCCAGCAGCTTTGGGGGGAATGAGCAGTTCTTC.

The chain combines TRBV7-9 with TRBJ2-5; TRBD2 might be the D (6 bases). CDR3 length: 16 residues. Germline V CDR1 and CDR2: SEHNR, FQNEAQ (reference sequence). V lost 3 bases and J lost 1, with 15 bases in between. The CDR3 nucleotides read TGTGCCAGCAGCTTCGGGAGTTGGGGGGTCCAAGAGACCCAGTACTTC. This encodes CASSFGSWGVQETQYF.

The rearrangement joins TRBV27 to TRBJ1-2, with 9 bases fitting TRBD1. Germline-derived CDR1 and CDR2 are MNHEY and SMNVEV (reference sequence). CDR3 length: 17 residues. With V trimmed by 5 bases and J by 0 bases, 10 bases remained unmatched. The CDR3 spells CASSAGTGRRANYGYTF. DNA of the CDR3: TGTGCCAGCAGTGCCGGGACAGGGCGTCGAGCTAACTATGGCTACACCTTC.

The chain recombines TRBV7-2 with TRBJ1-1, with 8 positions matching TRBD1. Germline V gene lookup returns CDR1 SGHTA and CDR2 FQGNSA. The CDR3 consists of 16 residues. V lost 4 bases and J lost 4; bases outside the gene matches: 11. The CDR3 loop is CASSSNPQGEITEAFF. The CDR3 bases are TGTGCCAGCAGCTCCAATCCACAGGGGGAGATCACTGAAGCTTTCTTT.